This T cell receptor (beta chain) was captured by sequencing in a study of T cells after yellow fever vaccination (dated 2019 in TCRdb). At the level of the whole study: The SMART-Seq v4 Ultra Low Input RNA kit was used to prepare libraries from fractions with low cell numbers. To track T-cell clones before and after primary and booster YFV17D yellow fever vaccination, bulk TCR alpha and beta repertoires were sequenced longitudinally. Two healthy male donors, one aged 18 to 30 and one aged 30 to 39 years, were included in the cohort. Blood samples were taken at several timepoints before and after primary and secondary immunization, and bulk PBMC replicates and cell subsets were isolated. Results the study describes overall, beyond this receptor: FACS-sorted repertoires could contain abundant contaminating clonotypes from the bulk population, so computational filtering was required. Most clones expanded after primary vaccination (approximately 97% of CD4 and 88% of CD8) were re-detected after the booster, suggesting that broad memory maintenance occurred. The study included only a couple of donors, which limits how far the findings can be generalized. The secondary T-cell response was found to be weaker but faster than the primary response, with a peak reached on day 5 rather than on day 15. A small fraction of clonotypes showed up in both the CD4 and CD8 compartments, probably as a result of convergent recombination.

TCR cDNA was synthesized by 5'RACE template switching, which introduced a universal primer site and unique molecular identifiers. Priming of cDNA synthesis was performed from both the TCR alpha and TCR beta constant segments. Library amplification used two PCR steps, and the second PCR step added sample barcodes and sequencing adapters. Sequencing of libraries was performed on Illumina HiSeq 2500 (2x100 bp) or NovaSeq (2x150 bp). The original methods were these. Reads were demultiplexed and collapsed into UMI consensus sequences with MIGEC, and V(D)J alignment was performed with MiXCR. Vaccine-responding clonotypes were defined with edgeR using replicate PBMC samples, requiring FDR below 0.01 and a log2 fold change above 5 up to day 15. Bulk clonotypes were assigned CD4 or CD8 identity according to which sequenced CD4 or CD8 repertoire held them at higher abundance. TCRdb reprocessed the public reads (quality trimming at Q25 with fastp, clone calling with MiXCR) and kept in-frame beta chains. Entries that share a CDR3 protein sequence are merged under the most common genes and DNA. TCRdb, not the authors, supplied the V and J calls. The sample table lists some 550,000 distinct CDR3 sequences, 19% of them with a count of one. Of the sample, about 13% is held by the ten largest clones.

The germline V gene (reference sequence) gives CDR1 as DFQATT and CDR2 as SNEGSKA. The CDR3 sequence holds 16 residues, the cysteine and phenylalanine included. Here the CDR3 DNA is all that survives: 48 bases in frame from base 1. The treatment or condition label, as the study defines it: live attenuated yellow fever vaccine strain. At each blood-draw timepoint, two biological replicates of bulk PBMCs were collected. PBMCs were isolated from peripheral blood using a standard Ficoll-Paque protocol. TriZol was used to extract RNA from bulk PBMCs, CD4 and CD8 fractions, and dextramer-positive and dextramer-negative fractions. A word on this clonotype: The antigen this receptor binds is unknown. The junction and the germline gene differ at one end; a read error may be behind it.

The source material was PBMCs, sampled 15 days after the yellow fever booster vaccination. The clonotype originates from a young man who received the YFV17D yellow fever vaccine. This chain joins TRBV20-1 to TRBJ2-7, and TRBD2 matches 14 of the central bases. The CDR3 corresponds to CCATGTSGSQGYEQYF. The DNA sequence is given as TGCTGTGCAACCGGGACTAGCGGGAGTCAAGGCTACGAGCAGTACTTC.